This entry features one T cell receptor beta chain sequence. Its antigen is as yet unknown. CDR3 and TCR beta VDJ profiling relied on genomic DNA as the template. MiXCR was run by TCRdb on the reads, yielding one entry per CDR3 protein. This table holds 250,000 to 350,000 distinct CDR3 sequences, roughly 50% found once. This specimen belongs to a study of CD8+CD57+ T cells in acquired aplastic anemia. Overall study: When averaged, DNA from sorted CD4+ and CD8+ cells came to 3.2 ug. Whole-study results and caveats: About 29 CD8+ CDR3 sequences occurred in both the patients and the controls. Significant differences in CD8+ Simpson's diversity were not observed between patients and controls.

Sequenced input: sorted CD4+, CD8+, or CD8+CD57+ T cells (not recorded which) from PBMCs. This clonotype was sampled from a human donor with severe aplastic anemia or a healthy control (not recorded which).

CDR3 in DNA: TGTGCCATCAGTGCATCTAGCGGGGAATACAATGAGCAGTTCTTC. Protein: CAISASSGEYNEQFF. The gene calls are TRBV10-3 and TRBJ2-1; 9 positions match TRBD2. Germline CDR1 is ENHRY and CDR2 is SYGVKD. CDR3 size: 15 residues. The V segment lost 4 bases and the J segment 4 bases; nucleotides outside the gene matches: 5.